The 2 T cell receptor beta chains below all came from one sample that was sequenced in a study of blood T cell repertoires in COVID-19. Profiling relied on immunoSEQ multiplex PCR, and the TCRdb table lists in-frame clones only, not all of them. The sample carries some 54,000 clones, 65% to 85% recorded once. The material sequenced was peripheral blood. These receptors all stem from a woman over 75 with COVID-19, enrolled during active disease.

This sequence joins TRBV28 and TRBJ2-7; unclear D gene. V was shortened by 6 bases and J by 5 bases, with 14 bases between the two germline ends. The CDR3 has 13 amino acids. Germline values: CDR1 MDHEN, CDR2 SYDVKM. CDR3 coding DNA: TGTGCCAGCAGCCCTGTGTACTACGACGAGCAGTACTTC. Encoded protein: CASSPVYYDEQYF. Variable domain in full (rest from reference TRBV28 and TRBJ2-7): DVKVTQSSRYLVKRTGEKVFLECVQDMDHENMFWYRQDPGLGLRLIYFSYDVKMKEKGDIPEGYSVSREKKERFSLILESASTNQTSMYLCASSPVYYDEQYFGPGTRLTVT.

The chain carries TRBV7-2 and TRBJ2-5; TRBD1 might be the D (6 bases). This CDR3 spans 14 amino acids. Germline CDR1 reads SGHTA; CDR2 reads FQGNSA. V lost 4 bases and J lost 5, with 14 bases in between. In nucleotides, the CDR3 is TGTGCCAGCAGCTCAGGGGCCCACCGGGAGACCCAGTACTTC. Translated: CASSSGAHRETQYF. Based on the CDR3 plus reference TRBV7-2 and TRBJ2-5, the full variable domain is GAGVSQSPSNKVTEKGKDVELRCDPISGHTALYWYRQSLGQGLEFLIYFQGNSAPDKSGLPSDRFSAERTGGSVSTLTIQRTQQEDSAVYLCASSSGAHRETQYFGPGTRLLVL.